This T cell receptor (beta chain) came from a study of Tregs in tolerant kidney transplant recipients. Findings of the study overall: Biological reproducibility was not directly addressed, but technical replication error appeared minimal.

Notes on this clone: Its antigen is as yet unknown.

The nonmyeloablative bone marrow transplants came from related graft donors, with transient mixed chimerism. Thawed PBMCs were FACS-sorted into unstimulated CD4+CD25+CD127- regulatory T cells, CD4+CD25- non-regulatory cells, CD4 and CD8 cells. Some clones are missing from TCRdb's copy, which holds only in-frame ones; the method was immunoSEQ multiplex PCR. The sample records 75,000 to 100,000 clones, roughly 93% being singletons. V dropped 0 bases and J dropped 6 bases, with 17 bases sitting between them. This CDR3 is built from 17 residues. The germline gives CDR1 LGHNA, CDR2 YNFKEQ. The specimen was CD4+ T cells from blood (PBMCs), collected 12 months after the transplant. The genes are TRBV4-2 and TRBJ2-2, with TRBD2 as a possible D gene (7 bases). The sequence was obtained from a human patient who received a combined kidney and bone marrow transplant. The T cells may partly be graft donor cells. In nucleotides, the CDR3 is TGTGCCAGCAGCCAAGAGGGGGCGGGGGAATTAGCCGGGGAGCTGTTTTTT. Its protein product is CASSQEGAGELAGELFF.